This TCR beta chain was sequenced during a study of beta chain features in type 1 diabetes. Turning to the study itself: Age, gender and cell yields were similar between patients and healthy donors. Study-wide points: Moderately but significantly shorter TCRB CDR3s were found in Type 1 diabetes patients in all four CD4+ subsets.

This CDR3 has 15 amino acids. V lost 2 bases to trimming and J lost 5 bases; unmatched junction nucleotides: 6. Per germline, CDR1 MNHNS and CDR2 SASEGT. Turning to this clone: The antigen remains undetermined.

Expressed TCRB transcripts were sequenced, since all the RNA that had been isolated was reverse transcribed. Only in-frame clones appear in the TCRdb table, and some are missing; sequencing was by immunoSEQ multiplex PCR. This sample yields about 340,000 clones, of which roughly 12% are seen a single time; approximately 0.016% belongs to the top ten. This TCR was sampled from a young woman with type 1 diabetes. V gene TRBV6-1 combines with J gene TRBJ2-4, with 7 nucleotides matching TRBD2. Material for sequencing was naive CD4+ T cells from blood. Written as DNA, the CDR3 is TGTGCCAGCAGTGAACCCCGACTAGCACAAAACATTCAGTACTTC. Translated, it gives CASSEPRLAQNIQYF.